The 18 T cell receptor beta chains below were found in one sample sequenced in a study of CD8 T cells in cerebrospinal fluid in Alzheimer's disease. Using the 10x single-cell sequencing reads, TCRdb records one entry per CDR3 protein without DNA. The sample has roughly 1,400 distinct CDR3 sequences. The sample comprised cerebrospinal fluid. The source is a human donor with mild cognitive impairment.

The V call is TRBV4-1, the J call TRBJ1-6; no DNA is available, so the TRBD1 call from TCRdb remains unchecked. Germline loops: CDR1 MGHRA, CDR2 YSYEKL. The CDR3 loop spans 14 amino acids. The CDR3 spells CASSQDWTRPPLHF.

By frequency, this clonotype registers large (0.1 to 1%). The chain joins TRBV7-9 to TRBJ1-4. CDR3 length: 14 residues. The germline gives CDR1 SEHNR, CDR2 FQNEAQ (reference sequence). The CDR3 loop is CASSLAGTNEKLFF.

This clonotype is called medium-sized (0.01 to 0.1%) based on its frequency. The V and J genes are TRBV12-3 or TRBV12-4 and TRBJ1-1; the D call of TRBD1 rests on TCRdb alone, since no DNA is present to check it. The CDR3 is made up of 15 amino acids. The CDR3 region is CASSPTGTGGTEAFF.

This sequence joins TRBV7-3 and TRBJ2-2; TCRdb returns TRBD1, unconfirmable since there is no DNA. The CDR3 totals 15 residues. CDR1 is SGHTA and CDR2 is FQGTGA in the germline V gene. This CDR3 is CASSPGTGYTGELFF.

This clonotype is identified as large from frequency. Here the CDR3 reads CASSFATGANTGELFF. The V gene is TRBV11-2, the J gene TRBJ2-2. This CDR3 comprises 16 residues. From germline, CDR1 is SGHAT and CDR2 FQNNGV. Supplemented by reference TRBV11-2 and TRBJ2-2, the full variable domain reads EAGVAQSPRYKIIEKRQSVAFWCNPISGHATLYWYQQILGQGPKLLIQFQNNGVVDDSQLPKDRFSAERLKGVDSTLKIQPAKLEDSAVYLCASSFATGANTGELFFGEGSRLTVL.

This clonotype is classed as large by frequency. CDR3 amino acids: CASSLPWLQETQYF. The chain couples TRBV28 to TRBJ2-5. The CDR3 spans 14 residues. The germline V gene encodes CDR1 MDHEN and CDR2 SYDVKM.

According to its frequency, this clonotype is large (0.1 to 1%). The CDR3 loop is CASSLGRTGFSGANVLTF. The genes are TRBV6-2 or TRBV6-3 and TRBJ2-6; without DNA, the TCRdb call of TRBD1 cannot be checked. The CDR3 has 18 residues. Germline V gene lookup returns CDR1 MNHEY and CDR2 SVGEGT.

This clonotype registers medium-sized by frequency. The CDR3 loop is CASSPFGGSGQPQHF. The gene calls are TRBV6-2 or TRBV6-3 and TRBJ1-5. The germline gives CDR1 MNHEY, CDR2 SVGEGT. This CDR3 has 15 residues.

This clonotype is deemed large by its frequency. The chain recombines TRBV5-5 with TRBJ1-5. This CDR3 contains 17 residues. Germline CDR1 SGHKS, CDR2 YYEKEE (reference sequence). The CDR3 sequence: CASSSTTGGIGNQPQHF.

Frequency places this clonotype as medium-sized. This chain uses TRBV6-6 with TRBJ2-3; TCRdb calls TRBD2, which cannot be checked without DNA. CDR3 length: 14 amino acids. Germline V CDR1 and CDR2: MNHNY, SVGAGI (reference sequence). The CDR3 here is CASRRESYTDTQYF.

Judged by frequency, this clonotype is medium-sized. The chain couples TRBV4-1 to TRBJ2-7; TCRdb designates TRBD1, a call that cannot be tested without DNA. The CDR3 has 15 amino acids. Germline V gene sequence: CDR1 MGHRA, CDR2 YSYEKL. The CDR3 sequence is CASSHPRQGRHEQYF.

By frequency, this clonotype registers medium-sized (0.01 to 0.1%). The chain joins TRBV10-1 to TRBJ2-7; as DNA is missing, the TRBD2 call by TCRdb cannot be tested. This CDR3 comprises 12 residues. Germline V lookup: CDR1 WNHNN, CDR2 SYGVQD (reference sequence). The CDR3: CAGGLAHYEQYF.

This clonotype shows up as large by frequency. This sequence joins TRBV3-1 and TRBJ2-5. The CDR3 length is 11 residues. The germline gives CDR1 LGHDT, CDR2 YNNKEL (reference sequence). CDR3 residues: CASSQVETQYF.

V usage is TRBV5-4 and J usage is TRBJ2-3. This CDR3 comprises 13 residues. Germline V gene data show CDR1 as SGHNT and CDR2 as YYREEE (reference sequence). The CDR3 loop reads CASSLWSTDTQYF.

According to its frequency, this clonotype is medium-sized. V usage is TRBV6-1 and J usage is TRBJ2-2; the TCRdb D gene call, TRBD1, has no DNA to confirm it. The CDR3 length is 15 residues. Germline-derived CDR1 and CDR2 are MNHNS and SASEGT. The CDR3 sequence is CASADRGIGAGELFF.

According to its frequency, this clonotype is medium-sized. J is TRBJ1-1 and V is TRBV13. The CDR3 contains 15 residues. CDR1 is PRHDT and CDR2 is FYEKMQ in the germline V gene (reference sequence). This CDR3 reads CASSFAGGVNTEAFF.

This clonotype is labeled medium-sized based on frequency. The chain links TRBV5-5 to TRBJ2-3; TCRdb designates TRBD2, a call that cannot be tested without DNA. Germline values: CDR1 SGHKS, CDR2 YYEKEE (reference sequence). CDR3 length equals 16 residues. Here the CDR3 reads CASSLQSGGRTDTQYF.

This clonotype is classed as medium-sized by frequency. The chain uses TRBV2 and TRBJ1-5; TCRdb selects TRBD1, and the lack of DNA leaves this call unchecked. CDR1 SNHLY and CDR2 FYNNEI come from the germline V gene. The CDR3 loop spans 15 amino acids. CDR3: CASSTPTGNNQPQHF. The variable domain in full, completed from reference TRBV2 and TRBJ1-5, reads EPEVTQTPSHQVTQMGQEVILRCVPISNHLYFYWYRQILGQKVEFLVSFYNNEISEKSEIFDDQFSVERPDGSNFTLKIRSTKLEDSAMYFCASSTPTGNNQPQHFGDGTRLSIL.